The sequence of this T cell receptor beta chain was determined in a study of blood T cell repertoires in COVID-19. For the study at large: The cDNA or gDNA used as material had been derived from T cells, B-cell-depleted T cells, or PBMCs.

Generated by immunoSEQ multiplex PCR, the TCRdb table keeps only in-frame clones and is missing some. The sample carries roughly 200,000 clones, roughly 82% recorded once. This CDR3 is built from 15 residues. The germline gives CDR1 GTSNPN, CDR2 SVGIG (reference sequence). V lost 2 bases, J lost 0 bases, and 11 bases lay in between. The V gene is TRBV30, the J gene TRBJ1-5; D is ambiguous. The sequenced sample consisted of PBMCs or T cells enriched from blood (not recorded which). This clonotype originated in a woman in her sixties with acute COVID-19. The CDR3 DNA reads TGTGCCTGGAGTACCCGACTGGGTAGCAATCAGCCCCAGCATTTT. Its translation: CAWSTRLGSNQPQHF.